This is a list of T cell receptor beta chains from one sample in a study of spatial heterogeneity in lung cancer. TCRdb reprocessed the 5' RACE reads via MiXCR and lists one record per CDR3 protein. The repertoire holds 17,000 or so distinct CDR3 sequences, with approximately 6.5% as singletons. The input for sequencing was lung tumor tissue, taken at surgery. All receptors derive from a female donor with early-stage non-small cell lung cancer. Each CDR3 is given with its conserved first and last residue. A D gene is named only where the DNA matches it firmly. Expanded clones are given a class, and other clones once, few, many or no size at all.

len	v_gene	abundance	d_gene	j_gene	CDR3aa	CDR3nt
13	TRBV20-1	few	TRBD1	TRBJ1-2	CSARGQGAGGYTF	TGCAGTGCTAGGGGACAGGGGGCAGGCGGCTACACCTTC
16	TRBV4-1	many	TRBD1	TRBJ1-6	CASSQDGQGWGSPLHF	TGCGCCAGCAGCCAAGACGGACAGGGCTGGGGATCACCCCTCCACTTT
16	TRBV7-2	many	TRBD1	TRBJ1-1	CASSFGTGILNTEAFF	TGTGCCAGCAGCTTCGGGACAGGGATACTGAACACTGAAGCTTTCTTT
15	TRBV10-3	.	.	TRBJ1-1	CAISGAGGRSTEAFF	TGTGCCATCAGTGGAGCGGGGGGCAGGAGCACTGAAGCTTTCTTT
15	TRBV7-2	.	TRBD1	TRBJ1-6	CASSSETGVGSPLHF	TGTGCCAGCAGCTCCGAGACAGGGGTTGGTTCACCCCTCCACTTT
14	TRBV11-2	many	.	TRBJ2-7	CASSLEGPGYEQYF	TGTGCCAGCAGCTTAGAAGGGCCCGGCTACGAGCAGTACTTC
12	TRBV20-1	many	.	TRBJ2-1	CSVRRDNNEQFF	TGCAGTGTTCGCCGGGATAACAATGAGCAGTTCTTC
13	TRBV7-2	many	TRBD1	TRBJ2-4	CASSSQYRGIQYF	TGTGCCAGCAGCTCACAATACAGGGGCATTCAGTACTTC
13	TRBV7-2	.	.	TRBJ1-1	CASSVMRRTEAFF	TGTGCCAGCAGCGTAATGAGGCGCACTGAAGCTTTCTTT
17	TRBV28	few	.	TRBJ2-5	CASSELENTSPQETQYF	TGTGCCAGCAGTGAATTAGAAAATACTAGCCCTCAAGAGACCCAGTACTTC
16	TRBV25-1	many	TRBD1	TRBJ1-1	CASSNTGGRGNTEAFF	TGTGCCAGCAGTAACACAGGGGGCAGGGGGAACACTGAAGCTTTCTTT
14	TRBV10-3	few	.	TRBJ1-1	CAISEFRDPKGAFF	TGTGCCATCAGTGAGTTCCGGGACCCCAAAGGAGCTTTCTTT
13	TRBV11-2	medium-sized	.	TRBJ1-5	CASSLGKGQPQHF	TGTGCCAGCAGCTTGGGTAAGGGTCAGCCCCAGCATTTT
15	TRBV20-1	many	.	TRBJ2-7	CSARGPTGAVPEQYF	TGCAGTGCTAGAGGGCCCACGGGGGCTGTCCCCGAGCAGTACTTC
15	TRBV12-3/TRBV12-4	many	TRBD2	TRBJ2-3	CASSFGGASKDTQYF	TGTGCCAGCAGTTTCGGGGGGGCCAGCAAAGATACGCAGTATTTT
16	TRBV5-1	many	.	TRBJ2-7	CASSRAPGRASYEQYF	TGCGCCAGCAGCAGGGCCCCCGGCAGGGCGTCCTACGAGCAGTACTTC
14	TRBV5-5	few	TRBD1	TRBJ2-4	CASSSRDRATIQYF	TGTGCCAGCAGCTCCCGGGACAGGGCTACCATTCAGTACTTC
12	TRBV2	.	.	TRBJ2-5	CASGLDGETQYF	TGTGCCAGCGGATTAGATGGGGAGACCCAGTACTTC
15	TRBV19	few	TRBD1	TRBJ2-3	CASSGTGRVTDTQYF	TGTGCCAGTAGTGGGACAGGTAGAGTGACAGATACGCAGTATTTT
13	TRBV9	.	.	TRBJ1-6	CASSVGQGTPLHF	TGTGCCAGCAGCGTTGGGCAGGGGACACCCCTCCACTTT
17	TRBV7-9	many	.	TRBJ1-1	CASSPLWGLGERTEAFF	TGTGCCAGCAGCCCCTTATGGGGGTTAGGGGAGCGAACTGAAGCTTTCTTT
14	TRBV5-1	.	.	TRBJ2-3	CASSFPGATDTQYF	TGCGCCAGCAGCTTCCCAGGGGCCACAGATACGCAGTATTTT
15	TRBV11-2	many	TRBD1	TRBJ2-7	CASSLGRTGGYEQYF	TGTGCCAGCAGCTTGGGTCGGACAGGGGGTTACGAGCAGTACTTC
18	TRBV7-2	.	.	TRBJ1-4	CASSPPPGTHATNETLFF	TGTGCCAGCAGCCCGCCCCCCGGGACGCATGCAACTAATGAAACACTGTTTTTT
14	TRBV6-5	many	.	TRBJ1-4	CASRPTGPQEKLFF	TGTGCCAGCAGACCTACAGGGCCCCAGGAAAAACTGTTTTTT
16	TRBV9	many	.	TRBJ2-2	CASSVGAGVLIEELFF	TGTGCCAGCAGCGTAGGAGCAGGGGTCCTAATCGAGGAGCTGTTTTTT
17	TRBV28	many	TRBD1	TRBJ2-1	CASIESPDYRGHNEQFF	TGTGCCAGCATAGAGAGCCCCGACTACAGGGGACACAATGAGCAGTTCTTC
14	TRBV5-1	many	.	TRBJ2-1	CASSFGPGTNEQFF	TGCGCCAGCAGTTTCGGACCTGGCACGAATGAGCAGTTCTTC
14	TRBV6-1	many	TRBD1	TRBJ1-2	CASTPGTGGLGYTF	TGTGCCAGCACCCCCGGGACAGGGGGTCTTGGCTACACCTTC
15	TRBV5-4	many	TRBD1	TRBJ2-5	CASSLEDRGVETQYF	TGTGCCAGCAGCTTGGAGGACAGGGGGGTAGAGACCCAGTACTTC
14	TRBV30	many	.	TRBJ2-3	CAWSVGRGTDTQYF	TGTGCCTGGAGTGTCGGGCGGGGCACAGATACGCAGTATTTT
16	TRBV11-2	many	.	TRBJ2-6	CASSLEGGSGANVLTF	TGTGCCAGCAGCTTAGAAGGAGGCTCTGGGGCCAACGTCCTGACTTTC
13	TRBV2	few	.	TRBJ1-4	CASTPDGIEKLFF	TGTGCCAGCACCCCAGACGGTATTGAAAAACTGTTTTTT
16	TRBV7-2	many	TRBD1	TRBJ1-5	CASSQGTGRSNQPQHF	TGTGCCAGCAGCCAAGGGACAGGTAGAAGCAATCAGCCCCAGCATTTT
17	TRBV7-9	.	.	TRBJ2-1	CASSSPRAGSSYNEQFF	TGTGCCAGCAGCTCCCCCCGAGCGGGTAGCTCCTACAATGAGCAGTTCTTC
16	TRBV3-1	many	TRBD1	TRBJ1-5	CASSQDGTGGGQPQHF	TGTGCCAGCAGCCAAGACGGGACAGGGGGCGGTCAGCCCCAGCATTTT
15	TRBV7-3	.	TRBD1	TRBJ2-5	CASSLLGQVEETQYF	TGTGCCAGCAGCCTCCTCGGACAGGTGGAAGAGACCCAGTACTTC
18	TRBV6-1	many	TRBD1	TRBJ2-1	CASSVIISGTGDYNEQFF	TGTGCCAGCAGCGTTATAATTTCCGGGACAGGGGACTACAATGAGCAGTTCTTC
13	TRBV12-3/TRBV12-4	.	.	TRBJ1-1	CASRLTGNTEAFF	TGTGCCAGCAGACTGACAGGGAACACTGAAGCTTTCTTT
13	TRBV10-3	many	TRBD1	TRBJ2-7	CATAGQGAYEQYF	TGTGCCACCGCGGGACAGGGGGCCTACGAGCAGTACTTC
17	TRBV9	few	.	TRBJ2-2	CASSPEVWLSNTGELFF	TGTGCCAGCAGCCCCGAAGTATGGTTATCGAACACCGGGGAGCTGTTTTTT
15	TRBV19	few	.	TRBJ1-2	CASSIGIGTGIGYTF	TGTGCCAGTAGTATCGGTATTGGGACTGGTATTGGCTACACCTTC
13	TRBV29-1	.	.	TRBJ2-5	CSVEGDGEETQYF	TGCAGCGTTGAGGGGGACGGGGAAGAGACCCAGTACTTC
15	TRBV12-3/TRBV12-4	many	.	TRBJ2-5	CASSLNLQGGETQYF	TGTGCCAGCAGTTTAAATCTCCAGGGAGGAGAGACCCAGTACTTC
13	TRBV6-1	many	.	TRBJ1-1	CASSEQPLREAFF	TGTGCCAGCAGTGAACAGCCACTTCGCGAAGCTTTCTTT
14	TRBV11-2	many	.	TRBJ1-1	CASSVGGAGTEAFF	TGTGCCAGCTCGGTGGGGGGCGCGGGCACTGAAGCTTTCTTT
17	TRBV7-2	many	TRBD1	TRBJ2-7	CASSLVRTGANFYEQYF	TGTGCCAGCAGCTTAGTCCGGACAGGGGCCAACTTCTACGAGCAGTACTTC
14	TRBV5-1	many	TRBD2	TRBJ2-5	CASRELAAQETQYF	TGCGCCAGCAGGGAACTAGCGGCCCAAGAGACCCAGTACTTC
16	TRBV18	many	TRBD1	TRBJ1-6	CASSLRTGGLVSPLHF	TGTGCCAGCTCACTACGGACAGGGGGCTTGGTTTCACCCCTCCACTTT